This T cell receptor beta chain was recorded in a study of CD8+ T cells in alopecia areata. Study-level information: Oral tofacitinib (5 to 10 mg twice daily) was administered to treated patients.

cDNA serving as the sequencing template came from extracted, reverse transcribed RNA. Sequencing was performed with immunoSEQ multiplex PCR; in TCRdb, only in-frame clones are kept and a portion is missing. This table holds some 130,000 clones, roughly 64% found once. This CDR3 spans 11 amino acids. V lost 3 bases and J lost 13, with 7 bases in between. Germline V gene data show CDR1 as SGHTA and CDR2 as FQGNSA. Collected material from alopecia areata patients comprised lesional scalp punch biopsies and peripheral blood. Source: CD4+ T cells sorted from blood, taken at week 0. The sequence was obtained from a human donor with alopecia areata. The V call is TRBV7-2, the J call TRBJ1-6; D is unclear. CDR3 nucleotide sequence: TGTGCCAGCAGCTTCCTAGGGCCCCTCCACTTT. Translated: CASSFLGPLHF.